These T cell receptor beta chains were read from a single sample in a study of T cell changes during pregnancy in multiple sclerosis. Data came from immunoSEQ multiplex PCR; TCRdb stores just in-frame clones and leaves some out. The profile shows around 96,000 clones, 85% to 95% of them singletons. Sequencing used peripheral blood, obtained after pregnancy. The receptor set was obtained from a female donor in good health, enrolled as a control in a pregnancy study. Both conserved end residues are part of each CDR3. D genes are given only for firm matches. Size values are once, few and many counts, or a class for expanded clones, and some rows have none.

size: NA
length: 14
D: NA
J: TRBJ1-5
V: TRBV2
CDR3: CASSEGGRNQPQHF
DNA: TGTGCCAGCAGTGAAGGTGGGAGGAATCAGCCCCAGCATTTT

size: NA
length: 16
D: TRBD2
J: TRBJ2-1
V: TRBV6-6
CDR3: CASSWVRTSGGNEQFF
DNA: TGTGCCAGCAGTTGGGTCCGGACTAGCGGGGGGAATGAGCAGTTCTTC

size: NA
length: 14
D: NA
J: TRBJ1-2
V: TRBV18
CDR3: CASSPPAVAYGYTF
DNA: TGTGCCAGCTCACCACCGGCCGTGGCTTATGGCTACACCTTC

size: NA
length: 16
D: TRBD1
J: TRBJ1-3
V: TRBV9
CDR3: CASSTRPGQGMGPIYF
DNA: TGTGCCAGCAGCACCCGACCGGGACAGGGGATGGGCCCCATATATTTT

size: NA
length: 15
D: NA
J: TRBJ2-7
V: TRBV4-2
CDR3: CASSQELLGAYEQYF
DNA: TGTGCCAGCAGCCAAGAACTGTTGGGCGCCTACGAGCAGTACTTC

size: NA
length: 13
D: TRBD1
J: TRBJ1-2
V: TRBV6-5
CDR3: CASRGTGEGGYTF
DNA: TGTGCCAGCAGGGGGACAGGGGAGGGCGGCTACACCTTC

size: NA
length: 13
D: NA
J: TRBJ2-7
V: TRBV28
CDR3: CATGRGNPYEQYF
DNA: TGTGCCACAGGGCGGGGTAACCCCTACGAGCAGTACTTC

size: NA
length: 18
D: NA
J: TRBJ1-5
V: TRBV28
CDR3: CASSLGGQAIYSNQPQHF
DNA: TGTGCCAGCAGTTTAGGGGGACAAGCCATCTATAGCAATCAGCCCCAGCATTTT

size: NA
length: 16
D: NA
J: TRBJ2-3
V: TRBV5-1
CDR3: CASSLKGGQRTDTQYF
DNA: TGCGCCAGCAGCTTGAAGGGGGGACAGCGCACAGATACGCAGTATTTT

size: few
length: 13
D: NA
J: TRBJ1-1
V: TRBV5-1
CDR3: CASSLEQNTEAFF
DNA: TGCGCCAGCAGCTTGGAACAAAACACTGAAGCTTTCTTT

size: NA
length: 14
D: NA
J: TRBJ1-2
V: TRBV9
CDR3: CASSVGSQIYGYTF
DNA: TGTGCCAGCAGCGTAGGTTCACAGATCTATGGCTACACCTTC

size: NA
length: 14
D: NA
J: TRBJ1-5
V: TRBV4-1
CDR3: CASSHPGFNQPQHF
DNA: TGCGCCAGCAGCCACCCGGGGTTCAATCAGCCCCAGCATTTT

size: NA
length: 12
D: NA
J: TRBJ1-5
V: TRBV7-8
CDR3: CASGQPNQPQHF
DNA: TGTGCCAGCGGGCAGCCCAATCAGCCCCAGCATTTT

size: NA
length: 13
D: NA
J: TRBJ1-4
V: TRBV29-1
CDR3: CSVQRGLNEKLFF
DNA: TGCAGCGTTCAAAGGGGCCTGAATGAAAAACTGTTTTTT

size: NA
length: 15
D: NA
J: TRBJ2-5
V: TRBV5-1
CDR3: CASSLAGQPLETQYF
DNA: TGCGCCAGCAGCTTGGCAGGTCAACCTCTGGAGACCCAGTACTTC

size: NA
length: 12
D: TRBD1
J: TRBJ1-1
V: TRBV18
CDR3: CASSRDRDGAFF
DNA: TGTGCCAGCTCACGCGACAGGGACGGCGCTTTCTTT

size: NA
length: 17
D: TRBD2
J: TRBJ2-1
V: TRBV29-1
CDR3: CSVGLRAGLTIYNEQFF
DNA: TGCAGCGTTGGTCTCCGTGCGGGACTAACAATCTACAATGAGCAGTTCTTC

size: NA
length: 14
D: TRBD1
J: TRBJ1-1
V: TRBV28
CDR3: CASSHTGEGTEAFF
DNA: TGTGCCAGCAGTCATACAGGGGAAGGCACTGAAGCTTTCTTT

size: NA
length: 14
D: TRBD1
J: TRBJ2-7
V: TRBV27
CDR3: CASSFRDRGYEQYF
DNA: TGTGCCAGCAGCTTCCGGGACAGGGGCTACGAGCAGTACTTC

size: NA
length: 14
D: TRBD1
J: TRBJ1-2
V: TRBV27
CDR3: CASSPSGGNYGYTF
DNA: TGTGCCAGCAGTCCCTCAGGGGGCAACTATGGCTACACCTTC

size: NA
length: 14
D: NA
J: TRBJ1-1
V: TRBV19
CDR3: CASSIREGNTEAFF
DNA: TGTGCCAGTAGTATAAGGGAGGGGAACACTGAAGCTTTCTTT

size: NA
length: 13
D: NA
J: TRBJ1-5
V: TRBV19
CDR3: CASNSVSNQPQHF
DNA: TGTGCCAGTAATTCAGTTAGCAATCAGCCCCAGCATTTT

size: NA
length: 16
D: TRBD1
J: TRBJ2-2
V: TRBV4-2
CDR3: CASSPSGTANTGELFF
DNA: TGTGCCAGCAGCCCCTCCGGGACAGCGAACACCGGGGAGCTGTTTTTT

size: NA
length: 16
D: TRBD1
J: TRBJ2-2
V: TRBV5-1
CDR3: CASSPGDRGHTGELFF
DNA: TGCGCCAGCAGTCCCGGGGACAGGGGCCACACCGGGGAGCTGTTTTTT

size: NA
length: 18
D: TRBD1
J: TRBJ2-6
V: TRBV2
CDR3: CASRAPGQGSSGANVLTF
DNA: TGTGCCAGCAGGGCCCCGGGACAGGGTTCCTCTGGGGCCAACGTCCTGACTTTC

size: NA
length: 13
D: NA
J: TRBJ1-4
V: TRBV2
CDR3: CASSEAGSEKLFF
DNA: TGTGCCAGCAGTGAAGCTGGGAGCGAAAAACTGTTTTTT